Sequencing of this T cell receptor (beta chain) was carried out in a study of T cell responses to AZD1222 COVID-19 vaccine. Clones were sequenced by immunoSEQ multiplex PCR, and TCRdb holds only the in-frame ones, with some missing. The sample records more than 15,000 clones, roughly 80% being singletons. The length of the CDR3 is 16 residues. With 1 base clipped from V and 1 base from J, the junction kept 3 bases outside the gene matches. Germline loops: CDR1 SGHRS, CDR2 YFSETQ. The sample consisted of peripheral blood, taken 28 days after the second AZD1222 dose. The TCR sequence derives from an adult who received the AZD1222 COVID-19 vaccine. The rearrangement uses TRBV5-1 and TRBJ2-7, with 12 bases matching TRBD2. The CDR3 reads CASSLPTSGSSYEQYF. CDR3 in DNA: TGCGCCAGCAGCTTGCCGACTAGCGGGAGTTCCTACGAGCAGTACTTC.